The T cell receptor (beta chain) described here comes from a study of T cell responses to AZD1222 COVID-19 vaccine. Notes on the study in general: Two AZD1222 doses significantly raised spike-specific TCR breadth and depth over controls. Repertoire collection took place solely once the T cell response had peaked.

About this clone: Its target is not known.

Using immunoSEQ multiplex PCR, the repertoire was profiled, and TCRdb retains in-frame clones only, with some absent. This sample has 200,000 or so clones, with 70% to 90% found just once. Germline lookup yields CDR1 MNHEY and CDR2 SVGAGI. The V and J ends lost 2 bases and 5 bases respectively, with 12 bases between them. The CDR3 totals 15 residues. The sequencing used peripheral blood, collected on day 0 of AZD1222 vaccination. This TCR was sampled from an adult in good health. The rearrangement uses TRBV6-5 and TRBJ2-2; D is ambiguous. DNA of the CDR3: TGTGCCAGCAGTTACATACAGACACAAACCGGGGAGCTGTTTTTT. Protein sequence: CASSYIQTQTGELFF.